This T cell receptor (beta chain) originates from a study of CD8 T cells in Susac syndrome. From blood CD8+ and CD4+ T cells, TCR beta sequences were generated. Those who served as multiple sclerosis controls were treatment-naive patients with stable or active relapsing-remitting disease. It was negative isolation that provided the CD8+ and CD4+ T cells, whereas TEMRA cells were enriched by FACS. V was pared by 2 bases and J by 0 bases, with 11 bases between. The CDR3 contains 15 residues. Germline V gives CDR1 DFQATT, CDR2 SNEGSKA (reference sequence). Reverse transcription of roughly 0.5 to 1 ug RNA was performed with random hexamers. TCRdb reanalysed the immunoSEQ multiplex PCR reads using MiXCR and keeps one entry per CDR3 protein. The sample has about 120,000 distinct CDR3 sequences; 94% are singletons. In the case of this clonotype: Its antigen is still unknown.

General study findings and limits: The study conceded that relatively few individuals underwent its TCR sequencing and HLA analysis.

Sample: CD4+ T cells from PBMCs. The chain recombines TRBV20-1 with TRBJ2-1, with a weak D call TRBD2 (6 bases). The TCR originated in a human donor with multiple sclerosis. CDR3: CSARLATSSYNEQFF. The CDR3 bases are TGCAGTGCTAGACTAGCGACTAGCTCCTACAATGAGCAGTTCTTC.